This TCR beta chain was profiled in a study of molecular identifiers for immune sequencing clone quantification. This clonotype was recorded at least ten times. Germline is not matched at one junction end, which may reflect a read error. CDR3 size: 11 residues. CDR1 MNHEY and CDR2 SVGEGT come from the germline V gene. TCRdb analysed the PCR reads with MiXCR anew, one entry per CDR3 protein. The table shows a few hundred thousand distinct CDR3 sequences, with around 23% occurring only once. Sequenced input: naive CD8+ T cells from blood, with Jurkat cell RNA spiked in. Subset here: FACS-sorted CD8+CD4-CCR7+CD45RA+ naive T cells. This rearrangement joins TRBV6-2 or TRBV6-3 to TRBJ2-7, with D unresolved. The TCR originated in a human donor in good health. Some libraries in this study had Jurkat cell RNA spiked in. The CDR3 DNA follows: TGTGCCAGCACCAAGGGCGCCGCGTTTTTCTTC. This translates into CASTKGAAFFF.